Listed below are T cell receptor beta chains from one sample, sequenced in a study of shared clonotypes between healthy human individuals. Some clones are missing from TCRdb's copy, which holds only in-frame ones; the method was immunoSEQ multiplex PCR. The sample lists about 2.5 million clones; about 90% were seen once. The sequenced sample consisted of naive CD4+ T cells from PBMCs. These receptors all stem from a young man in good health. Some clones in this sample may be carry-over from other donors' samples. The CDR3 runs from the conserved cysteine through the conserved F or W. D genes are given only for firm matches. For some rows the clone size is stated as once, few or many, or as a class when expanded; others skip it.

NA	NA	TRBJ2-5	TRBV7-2	CASSSTGTQYF	TGTGCCAGCAGCTCGACTGGGACCCAGTACTTC
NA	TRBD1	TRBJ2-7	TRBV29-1	CSAFGDRGDEQYF	TGCAGCGCCTTCGGGGACAGGGGCGACGAGCAGTACTTC
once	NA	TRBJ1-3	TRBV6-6	CASEQGPERPIYF	TGTGCCAGCGAACAAGGGCCAGAACGGCCCATATATTTT
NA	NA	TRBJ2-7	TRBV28	CATGPSTYEQYF	TGTGCCACAGGGCCCTCTACCTACGAGCAGTACTTC
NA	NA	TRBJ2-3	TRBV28	CASSLGGAQSVTQYF	TGTGCCAGCAGTTTAGGTGGGGCACAGTCCGTTACGCAGTATTTT
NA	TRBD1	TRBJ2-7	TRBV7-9	CASSAPGTGVAYEQYF	TGTGCCAGCAGCGCCCCCGGGACAGGAGTTGCCTACGAGCAGTACTTC
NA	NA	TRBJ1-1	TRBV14	CASSHKRLNTEAFF	TGTGCCAGCAGCCATAAACGGTTGAACACTGAAGCTTTCTTT
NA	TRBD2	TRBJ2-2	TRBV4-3	CASSQGLAGSTGELFF	TGCGCCAGCAGCCAGGGACTAGCGGGATCCACCGGGGAGCTGTTTTTT
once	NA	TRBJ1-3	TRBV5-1	CASRLVPGDTIYF	TGCGCCAGCAGGTTGGTTCCCGGGGACACCATATATTTT
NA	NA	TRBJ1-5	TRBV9	CASSVEGTQQPQHF	TGTGCCAGCAGCGTGGAGGGCACCCAGCAGCCCCAGCATTTT
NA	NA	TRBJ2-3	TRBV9	CASSVVTGRGTDTQYF	TGTGCCAGCAGCGTAGTTACCGGGCGTGGCACAGATACGCAGTATTTT
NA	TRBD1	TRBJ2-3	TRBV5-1	CASSLVESAGGQYF	TGCGCCAGCAGCTTGGTTGAATCGGCAGGGGGACAGTATTTT
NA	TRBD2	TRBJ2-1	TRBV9	CASSEDGRSYNEQFF	TGTGCCAGCAGCGAGGACGGGAGGTCCTACAATGAGCAGTTCTTC
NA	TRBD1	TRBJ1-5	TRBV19	CASSRQGDQPQHF	TGTGCCAGTAGTAGACAGGGGGATCAGCCCCAGCATTTT